This TCR beta chain was documented in a study of cytomegalovirus exposure and HLA in healthy donors (dated by TCRdb to the late 2010s). For context, the study as a whole: An earlier analysis of some 550 of the donors reported 250 to 300 Gb of sequence data and around 120 million unique TCR beta sequences from approximately 180 million T cells. Roughly 300 gigabases of sequencing data and 78 million or so unique TCR sequences were included in an early release covering roughly 600 HLA-typed donors. Of the approximately 400 genotyped donors, roughly 80% fell in the genetic ancestry cluster associated with self-reported Caucasian donors. The study aimed to test whether signatures of past pathogen exposure could be identified by cataloging public T cell receptors. The study used immunosequencing to profile the T cell repertoires of approximately 640 subjects and linked those repertoires to cytomegalovirus serostatus. In addition to the first cohort of roughly 670 subjects, a separate validation cohort of 120 different subjects was used. The study combined high-throughput TCR immunosequencing, statistical association of individual TCRs with disease status, and machine learning to predict cytomegalovirus infection status. In a later analysis, previously published TCR beta repertoires from 666 donors were re-analyzed and high-resolution HLA genotyping was added so that TCR occurrence patterns could be studied. Rather than using new phenotypic data, the later analysis identified candidate immune exposures from TCR beta sequences and from how often those sequences occurred across donors. An earlier analysis of roughly 580 of the donors used high-throughput TCR beta sequencing to judge whether each TCR beta V gene segment behaved as functional or pseudogenic. Donor age, sex, ethnicity and CMV serostatus were compiled together with the repertoire data. A later genetic analysis took genome-wide SNP genotypes for about 55% of the roughly 700 donors and used that subset as a discovery cohort. All discovery cohort repertoires had been generated using a single sequencing platform. HLA typing covered class I and class II loci at four-digit resolution. The number of typed donors differed by locus: 629-630 for A, B, C, DRB1 and DQB1; 522 for DQA1; over 600 for DPA1; and about 450 for DPB1. Five DR-DQ haplotypes were treated as single units for association and clustering because of strong linkage in the cohort. On average, roughly 240,000 unique TCR beta nucleotide sequences were sequenced per donor among about 400 genotyped donors of the cohort, with roughly 18% of those sequences being non-productive.

The cohort comprised around 700 healthy bone marrow donors. At the time of sampling, all cohort members were nominally healthy, though unrecorded immune exposures were likely present. The donor was CMV seropositive and belonged to the group of around 300 seropositive cohort members. A peripheral blood sample was collected from each donor, and TCR beta sequencing was performed on peripheral blood mononuclear cells. Genomic DNA was extracted from the blood cell samples with the Qiagen DNeasy Blood Extraction Kit. For CDR1 and CDR2, the germline V gene lists SGDLS and YYNGEE. A distance of 14 bases separates the germline ends of V and J, which lose 0 bases and 8 bases respectively. Inclusive of the bounding cysteine and phenylalanine, the CDR3 is 15 residues long. Only the CDR3 part of the read is kept: 45 bases, read in frame from the first base. Worth noting for this clone: Its target antigen remains unknown. No base quality information exists; no much larger clone differs at one position.

General study outcomes and caveats: The authors suggested that the approach could potentially be generalized to other disease states and immunological phenotypes. Immune exposure information for the cohort was limited to CMV serostatus. Because HLA typing was unavailable for some donors at each locus, only the typed subset was used in association tests. Broadly in line with IMGT annotations, most TCR beta V segments showed up in productive rearrangements about 90% or about 30% of the time in an earlier analysis of about 500 of the donors. A later analysis found that HLA-associated TCR beta chains were more clonally expanded and had lower generation probabilities than equally common non-associated chains. A further reported finding was that TCR beta sequences accurately predicted the HLA-A and HLA-B alleles for most subjects in the first cohort. A cluster of highly shared sequence variants was judged likely to be a technical artifact of the sequencing pipeline. In a later analysis, the rate of TCR association differed among HLA loci, with DRB1 alleles having the most associated TCRs and HLA-C alleles having the fewest. Some IMGT-functional V segments, including TRBV6-2 and TRBV6-3, could not be told apart with the 87-base-pair reads, so those segments were excluded. In a later genetic analysis, fewer N-insertions in productive TCRs were reported among donors in an Asian-associated ancestry cluster than the roughly 640-donor mean. An association between a missense DCLRE1C variant and V-gene and J-gene trimming of TCR beta chains was found in a later genetic analysis and replicated in an independent cohort. Correlated functional status among segregating V segments might be attributable to linkage disequilibrium, but an unknown experimental factor could not be ruled out. Sequencing depth was assumed to be roughly uniform across donors in the presence/absence analyses, though that assumption may not hold. Across donors, most TCR sequences were observed very rarely, whereas some public TCRs were present in many individuals. Assigning TCR associations to individual alleles was difficult when HLA alleles, especially DR and DQ, strongly co-occurred. In a later analysis, several top co-occurrence clusters were reported to appear linked to parvovirus B19, influenza, CMV and Epstein-Barr virus. Only TCR beta chains were sequenced in this cohort, and the absence of alpha or paired-chain data limited detectable features. Cytomegalovirus status was reported to be diagnosed by the classifier with high specificity and sensitivity in both the original and validation cohorts. In the study, some 180 TCR beta chains were listed as associated with cytomegalovirus. Because counts were too low, seventeen rarely observed V segments, including chromosome 9 orphons, were left out of the earlier analysis of a few hundred of the donors. A later analysis associated about 17,000 TCR beta sequences with specific HLA alleles at a false discovery rate of 0.05. Three of the identified cytomegalovirus-associated TCR beta chains were confirmed in vitro to be specific for cytomegalovirus antigens. In a later analysis, most CMV-associated TCR beta chains were found to appear HLA-restricted, with HLA associations seemingly driven largely by CMV exposure.

Receptors were amplified or captured by the immunoSEQ multiplex PCR assay. A mixture of 60 forward primers for TCR Vbeta segments and 13 reverse primers for TCR Jbeta segments was used in the multiplex PCR. Amplification of the CDR3 region of rearranged TCR beta genes was performed with a multiplex PCR assay on genomic DNA. On the Illumina HiSeq System, the amplified TCR beta libraries were sequenced as 87-base-pair reads. On the study's bioinformatics: A later analysis counted some 80 million unique TCR beta chains across the 700 or so repertoires, and around 9.9 million of these chains were shared by at least two donors. Raw reads were error-corrected and collapsed into unique sequences by a nearest-neighbor algorithm in which closely related sequences were merged to remove PCR and sequencing errors. To assign V, D and J gene segments, CDR3 sequences were aligned to IMGT reference sequences. For a sequence to be retained, a match of at least six nucleotides was required to both a V gene segment and a J gene segment. Rearrangements were classified as productive when the CDR3 lacked stop codons and remained in frame with V and J, and all other rearrangements were classified as non-productive. CDR3 was defined by IMGT convention, running from the second conserved V-encoded cysteine to the conserved J-encoded phenylalanine. In an earlier analysis of roughly 610 of the donors, sequences lacking an unambiguous match to a single V gene segment were excluded. In an earlier analysis of a few hundred of the donors, a V segment was called functional when productive rearrangements were above 56.7%, and segregating when the standard deviation between donors exceeded 5%. A statistical classification framework was built to diagnose cytomegalovirus status from the catalog of TCR beta chain sequences. In a later analysis, V and J genes were assigned by comparing TCR nucleotide sequences against IMGT/GENE-DB human TR gene sequences. A later analysis assigned CDR3 sequences and most-parsimonious VDJ recombination scenarios with the TCRdist pipeline. In a later analysis, every TCR beta chain was defined by the combination of its CDR3 amino acid sequence and its V-gene family, and reads without a unique V-gene family were dropped. In a later analysis, a few hundred highly shared, low-generation-probability nucleotide sequences were removed to address suspected cross-contamination and a sequencing artifact. In a later analysis, a clonal expansion index for each public chain was calculated from normalized within-repertoire ranks of inferred template counts. In a later analysis, generation probabilities were computed with a VDJ recombination model fitted to out-of-frame rearrangements, and the resulting probabilities were checked against IGoR. Hypergeometric tests were used in a later analysis to score TCR-TCR, TCR-HLA and TCR-CMV co-occurrence, with a repertoire-size bias correction applied to the TCR pairs. In a later analysis, false discovery rates were estimated by permuting HLA or CMV assignments 20 times. In a later analysis, co-occurring TCRs were grouped with DBSCAN, and TCRdist sequence similarity was added when clustering was performed within HLA-allele-positive subsets. Repertoires with fewer than 30,000 or more than 120,000 public chains, plus five repertoires with anomalous nucleotide sharing, were excluded from co-occurrence clustering. What TCRdb holds here is the immuneACCESS table cut down to in-frame rearrangements. Part of the clones is not present; checked against another copy, under half of the missing clones reflect an unresolved V gene, and the others are unexplained. V, J and clone size were drawn from that table, and D and trimming were deduced from the DNA. Counted in this sample were around 160,000 clones; 77% of them appeared once. Of the sample, 7.4% is held by the ten largest clones.

The chain employs TRBV9 and TRBJ1-4; a tentative D match to TRBD1 spans 5 bases. Sequencing was done on a sample of PBMCs. This sequence originates from a male donor in good health and CMV-seropositive. The CDR3 region has the sequence CASSVAGSGGEKLFF. The nucleotide sequence reads TGTGCCAGCAGCGTAGCTGGTAGCGGGGGGGAAAAACTGTTTTTT.